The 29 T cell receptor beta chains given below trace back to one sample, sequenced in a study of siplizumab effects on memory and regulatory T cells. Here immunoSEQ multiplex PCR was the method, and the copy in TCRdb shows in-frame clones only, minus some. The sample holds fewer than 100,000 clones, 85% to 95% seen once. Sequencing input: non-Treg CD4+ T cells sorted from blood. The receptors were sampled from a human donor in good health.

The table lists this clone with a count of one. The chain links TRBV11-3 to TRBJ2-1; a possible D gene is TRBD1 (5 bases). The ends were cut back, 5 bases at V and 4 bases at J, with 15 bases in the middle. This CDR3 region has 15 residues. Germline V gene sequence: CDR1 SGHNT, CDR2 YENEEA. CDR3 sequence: CASSPSARTYNEQFF. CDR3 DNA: TGTGCCAGCAGCCCCTCCGCGAGGACATACAATGAGCAGTTCTTC.

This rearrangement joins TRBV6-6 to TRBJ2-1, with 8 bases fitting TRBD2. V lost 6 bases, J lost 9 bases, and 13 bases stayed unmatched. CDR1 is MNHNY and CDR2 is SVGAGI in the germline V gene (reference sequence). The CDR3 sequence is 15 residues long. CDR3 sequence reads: CASSRDGVAGFEQFF. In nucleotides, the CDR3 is TGTGCCAGCAGCCGAGACGGGGTAGCGGGGTTTGAGCAGTTCTTC.

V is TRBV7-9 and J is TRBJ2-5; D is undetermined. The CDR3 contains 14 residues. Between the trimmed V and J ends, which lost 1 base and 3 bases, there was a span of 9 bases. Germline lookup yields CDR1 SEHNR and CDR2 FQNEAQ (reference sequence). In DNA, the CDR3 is TGTGCCAGCAGCTTAGATCAGGTAGAAGAGACCCAGTACTTC. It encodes CASSLDQVEETQYF.

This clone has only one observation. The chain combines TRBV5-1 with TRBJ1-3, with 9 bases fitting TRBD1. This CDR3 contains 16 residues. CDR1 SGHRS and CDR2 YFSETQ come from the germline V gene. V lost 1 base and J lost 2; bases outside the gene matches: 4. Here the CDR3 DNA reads TGCGCCAGCAGCTTGTCGGGACAGGGAGCTGGAAACACCATATATTTT. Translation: CASSLSGQGAGNTIYF.

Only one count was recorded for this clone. The CDR3 sequence: CASSEAATQYF. Here the CDR3 DNA reads TGTGCCAGCAGTGAGGCTGCTACGCAGTATTTT. This chain links TRBV2 with TRBJ2-3; D remains ambiguous. This CDR3 is 11 amino acids long. V lost 3 bases and J lost 8, with 6 bases in between. Germline-derived CDR1 and CDR2 are SNHLY and FYNNEI.

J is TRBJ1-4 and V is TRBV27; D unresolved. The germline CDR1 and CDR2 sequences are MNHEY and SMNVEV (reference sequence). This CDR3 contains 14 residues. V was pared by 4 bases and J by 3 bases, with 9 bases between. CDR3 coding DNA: TGTGCCAGCAGTTACTCAGGACCTAATGAAAAACTGTTTTTT. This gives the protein CASSYSGPNEKLFF.

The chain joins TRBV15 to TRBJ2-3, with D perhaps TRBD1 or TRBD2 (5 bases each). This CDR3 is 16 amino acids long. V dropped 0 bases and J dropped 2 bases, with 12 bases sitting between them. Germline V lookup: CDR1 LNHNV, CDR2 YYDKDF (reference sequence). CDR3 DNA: TGTGCCACCAGCAGAGATCGGGGCCCATCCACAGATACGCAGTATTTT. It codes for CATSRDRGPSTDTQYF.

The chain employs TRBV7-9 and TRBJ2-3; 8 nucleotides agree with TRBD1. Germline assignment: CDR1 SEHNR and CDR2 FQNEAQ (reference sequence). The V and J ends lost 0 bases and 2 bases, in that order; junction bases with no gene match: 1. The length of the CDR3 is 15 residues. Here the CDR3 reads CASSLAGQATDTQYF. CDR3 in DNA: TGTGCCAGCAGCTTAGCGGGACAGGCCACAGATACGCAGTATTTT.

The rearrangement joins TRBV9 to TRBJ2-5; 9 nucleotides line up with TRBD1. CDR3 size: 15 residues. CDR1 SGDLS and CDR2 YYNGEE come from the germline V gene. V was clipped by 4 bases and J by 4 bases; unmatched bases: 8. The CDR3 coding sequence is TGTGCCAGCAGCACCCAACAGGGGGCGCGAGAGACCCAGTACTTC. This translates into CASSTQQGARETQYF.

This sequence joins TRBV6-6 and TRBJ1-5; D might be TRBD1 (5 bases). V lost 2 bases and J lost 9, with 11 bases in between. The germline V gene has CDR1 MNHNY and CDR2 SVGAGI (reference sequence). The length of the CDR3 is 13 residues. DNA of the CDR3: TGTGCCAGCAGTTACACATGGGACCCGCCCCAGCATTTT. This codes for CASSYTWDPPQHF.

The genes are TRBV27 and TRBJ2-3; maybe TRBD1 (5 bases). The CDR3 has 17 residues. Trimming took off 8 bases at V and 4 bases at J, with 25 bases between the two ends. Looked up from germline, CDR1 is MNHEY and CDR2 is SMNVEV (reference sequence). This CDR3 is CASALRPGIDFPDTQYF. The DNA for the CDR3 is TGTGCCAGCGCGTTGCGACCAGGGATAGACTTTCCAGATACGCAGTATTTT.

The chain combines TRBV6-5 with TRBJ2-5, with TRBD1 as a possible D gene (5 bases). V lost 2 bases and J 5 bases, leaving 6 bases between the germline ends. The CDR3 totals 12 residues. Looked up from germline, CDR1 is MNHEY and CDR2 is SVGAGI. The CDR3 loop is CASSYRGETQYF. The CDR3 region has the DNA TGTGCCAGCAGTTACAGGGGCGAGACCCAGTACTTC.

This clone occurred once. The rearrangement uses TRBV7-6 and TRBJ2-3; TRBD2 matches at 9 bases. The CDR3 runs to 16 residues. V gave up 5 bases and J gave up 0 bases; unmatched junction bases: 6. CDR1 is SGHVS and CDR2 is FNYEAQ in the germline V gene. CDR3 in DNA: TGTGCCAGCAGCCCTCAGGCGGGGGGGAGCACAGATACGCAGTATTTT. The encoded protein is CASSPQAGGSTDTQYF.

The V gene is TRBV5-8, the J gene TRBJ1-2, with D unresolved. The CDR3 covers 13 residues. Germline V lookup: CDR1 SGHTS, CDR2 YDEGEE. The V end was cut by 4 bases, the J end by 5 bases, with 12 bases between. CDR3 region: CASSPTRTYGYTF. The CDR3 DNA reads TGTGCCAGCAGCCCGACAAGAACTTATGGCTACACCTTC.

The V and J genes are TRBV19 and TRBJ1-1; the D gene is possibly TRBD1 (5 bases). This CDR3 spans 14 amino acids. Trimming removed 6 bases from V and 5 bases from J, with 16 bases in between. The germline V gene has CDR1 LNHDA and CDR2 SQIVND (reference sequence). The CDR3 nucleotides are TGTGCCAGTAGAACCCAGGGCACCCGGACTGAAGCTTTCTTT. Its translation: CASRTQGTRTEAFF.

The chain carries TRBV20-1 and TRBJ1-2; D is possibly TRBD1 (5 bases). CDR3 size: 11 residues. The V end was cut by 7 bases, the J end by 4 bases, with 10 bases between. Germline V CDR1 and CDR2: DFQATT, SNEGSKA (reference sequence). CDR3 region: CSGGAGYGYTF. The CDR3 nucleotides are TGCAGTGGAGGGGCAGGCTATGGCTACACCTTC.

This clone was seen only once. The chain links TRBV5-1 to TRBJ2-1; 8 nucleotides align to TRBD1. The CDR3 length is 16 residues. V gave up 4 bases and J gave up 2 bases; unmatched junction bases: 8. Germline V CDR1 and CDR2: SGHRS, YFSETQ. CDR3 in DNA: TGCGCCAGCAGCATTGACGGACAGGGCCCCTACAATGAGCAGTTCTTC. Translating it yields CASSIDGQGPYNEQFF.

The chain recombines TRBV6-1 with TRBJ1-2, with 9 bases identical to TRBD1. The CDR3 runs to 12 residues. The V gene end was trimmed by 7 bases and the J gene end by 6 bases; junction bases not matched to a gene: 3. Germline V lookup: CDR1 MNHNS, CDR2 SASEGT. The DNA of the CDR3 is TGTGCCAGCATACAGGGGGCAGATGGCTACACCTTC. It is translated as CASIQGADGYTF.

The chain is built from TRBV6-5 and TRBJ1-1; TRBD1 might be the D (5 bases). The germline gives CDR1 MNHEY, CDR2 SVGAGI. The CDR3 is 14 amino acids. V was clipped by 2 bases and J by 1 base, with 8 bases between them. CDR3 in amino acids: CASSYRGTNTEAFF. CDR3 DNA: TGTGCCAGCAGTTACAGGGGAACGAACACTGAAGCTTTCTTT.

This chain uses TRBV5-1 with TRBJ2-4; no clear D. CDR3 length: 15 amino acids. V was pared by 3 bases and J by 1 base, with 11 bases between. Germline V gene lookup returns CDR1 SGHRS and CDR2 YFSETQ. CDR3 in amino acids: CASSWDPGAKNIQYF. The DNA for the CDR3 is TGCGCCAGCAGCTGGGATCCGGGTGCCAAAAACATTCAGTACTTC.

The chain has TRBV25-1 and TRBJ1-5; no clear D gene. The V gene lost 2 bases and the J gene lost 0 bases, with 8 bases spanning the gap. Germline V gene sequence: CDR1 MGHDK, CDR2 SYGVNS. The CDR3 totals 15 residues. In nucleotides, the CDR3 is TGTGCCAGCAGTGAAGGGCATACTAGCAATCAGCCCCAGCATTTT. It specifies CASSEGHTSNQPQHF.

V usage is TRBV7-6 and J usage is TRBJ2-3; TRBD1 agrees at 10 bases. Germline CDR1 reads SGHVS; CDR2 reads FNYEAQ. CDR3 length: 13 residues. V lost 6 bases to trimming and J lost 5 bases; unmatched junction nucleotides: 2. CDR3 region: CASRGTGEDTQYF. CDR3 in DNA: TGTGCCAGCAGAGGGACAGGGGAAGATACGCAGTATTTT.

The CDR3 DNA follows: TGCAGCGTTGACCACAGGGGCCAGGGCACTGAAGCTTTCTTT. Residues: CSVDHRGQGTEAFF. The rearrangement links TRBV29-1 to TRBJ1-1; 7 nucleotides line up with TRBD1. Germline trimming cut 3 bases from V and 4 bases from J; bases unmatched to any gene: 8. CDR1 is SQVTM and CDR2 is ANQGSEA in the germline V gene. This CDR3 is 14 amino acids long.

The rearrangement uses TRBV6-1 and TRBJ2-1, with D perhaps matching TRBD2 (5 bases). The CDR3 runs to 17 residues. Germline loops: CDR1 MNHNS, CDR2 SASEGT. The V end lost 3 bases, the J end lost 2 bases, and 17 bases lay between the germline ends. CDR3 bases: TGTGCCAGCAGTGATAGACCCGTCCCGAGGGCCTACAATGAGCAGTTCTTC. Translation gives CASSDRPVPRAYNEQFF.

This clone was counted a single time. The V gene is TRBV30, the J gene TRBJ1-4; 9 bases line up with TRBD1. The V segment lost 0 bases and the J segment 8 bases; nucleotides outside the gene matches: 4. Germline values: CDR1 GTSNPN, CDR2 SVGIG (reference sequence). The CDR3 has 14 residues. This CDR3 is CAWSVDRGAEKLFF. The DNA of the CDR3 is TGTGCCTGGAGTGTCGACAGGGGGGCCGAAAAACTGTTTTTT. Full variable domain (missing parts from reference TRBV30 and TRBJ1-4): SQTIHQWPATLVQPVGSPLSLECTVEGTSNPNLYWYRQAAGRGLQLLFYSVGIGQISSEVPQNLSASRPQDRQFILSSKKLLLSDSGFYLCAWSVDRGAEKLFFGSGTQLSVL.

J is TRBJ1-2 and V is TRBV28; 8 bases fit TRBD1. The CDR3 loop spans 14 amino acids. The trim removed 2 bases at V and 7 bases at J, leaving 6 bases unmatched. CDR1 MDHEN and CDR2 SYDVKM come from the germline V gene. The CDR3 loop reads CASSLDRGLGGYTF. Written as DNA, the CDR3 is TGTGCCAGCAGTTTAGACAGGGGATTGGGTGGCTACACCTTC.

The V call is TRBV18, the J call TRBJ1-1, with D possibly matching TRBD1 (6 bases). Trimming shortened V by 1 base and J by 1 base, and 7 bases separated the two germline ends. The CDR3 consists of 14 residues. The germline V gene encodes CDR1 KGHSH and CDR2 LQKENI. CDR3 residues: CASSPQGGNTEAFF. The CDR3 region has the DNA TGTGCCAGCTCACCACAGGGGGGGAACACTGAAGCTTTCTTT.

The CDR3 nucleotides read TGCGCCAGCAGCCAAAATGGGGGGATAGCTACGCAGTATTTT. Its protein product is CASSQNGGIATQYF. This chain joins TRBV4-3 and TRBJ2-3; a weak D match, TRBD2 (6 bases). Trimming left V 2 bases short and J 8 bases short, with 14 bases between. The germline V gene has CDR1 LGHNA and CDR2 YSLEER. The CDR3 runs to 14 residues.

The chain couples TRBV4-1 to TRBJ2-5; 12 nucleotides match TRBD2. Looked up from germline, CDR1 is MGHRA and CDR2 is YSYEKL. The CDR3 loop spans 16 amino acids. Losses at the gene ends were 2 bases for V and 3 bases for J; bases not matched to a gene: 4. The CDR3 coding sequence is TGCGCCAGCAGCCAAACCCCTAGCGGGAGGGAAGAGACCCAGTACTTC. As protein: CASSQTPSGREETQYF.